The 30 T cell receptor beta chains reported below all come from one sample, sequenced in a study of blood T cells in healthy people across ages (dated by TCRdb to between 2014 and 2017). Library preparation was by 5' RACE. Sequencing was carried out with an Illumina HiSeq 2500. A second about 7 to 12 cycle PCR used a sample-barcoded 5' primer and a J-beta primer mix. TCRdb applied fastp at Q25 and MiXCR to the public reads, then kept only in-frame beta chains. Rows merge per CDR3 protein into single entries with the most common DNA and genes. The sample data list about 500,000 distinct CDR3 sequences, and 24% of these were observed just once. The top ten clones comprise roughly 10% of the sample. The same sample was also used in a study of T cells of mothers and their children.

Sequences were obtained from blood. These receptors all stem from a boy aged 5-17 years in good health.

This clonotype was seen only a few times. The chain combines TRBV7-9 with TRBJ2-1; either TRBD1 or TRBD2 may supply D (5 bases each). Germline loops: CDR1 SEHNR, CDR2 FQNEAQ (reference sequence). CDR3 length equals 13 residues. Trimming took 5 bases from V and 10 from J, leaving 15 bases between them. CDR3: CASSPGTFGEQFF. The CDR3 coding sequence is TGTGCCAGCAGCCCCGGGACCTTCGGAGAGCAGTTCTTC.

The V call is TRBV6-2 or TRBV6-3, the J call TRBJ2-1; the D is unclear. The V end lost 5 bases, the J end lost 7 bases, and 21 bases lay between the germline ends. This CDR3 comprises 16 residues. CDR1 and CDR2 from the germline V gene are MNHEY and SVGEGT. Written as DNA, the CDR3 is TGTGCCAGCAGTCCCGGCTTCGGGTGGGAAGGTAATGAGCAGTTCTTC. This codes for CASSPGFGWEGNEQFF.

This clonotype was recorded at least ten times. This rearrangement joins TRBV9 to TRBJ1-1, with 8 bases that match TRBD1. The CDR3 loop spans 15 amino acids. Germline lookup yields CDR1 SGDLS and CDR2 YYNGEE. The ends lost 3 bases at V and 3 bases at J; junction bases unmatched: 7. CDR3 region: CASSDPDRGYTEAFF. CDR3 nucleotides: TGTGCCAGCAGCGACCCTGACAGGGGTTACACTGAAGCTTTCTTT.

The J gene is TRBJ1-2, the V gene TRBV20-1; 7 nucleotides line up with TRBD1. This CDR3 is 13 amino acids long. Germline CDR1 is DFQATT and CDR2 is SNEGSKA (reference sequence). J was trimmed by 6 bases and V by 1 base; bases with no gene match: 5. The CDR3: CSARGQGRNGYTF. CDR3 sequence (DNA): TGCAGTGCTAGAGGACAGGGTAGAAATGGCTACACCTTC.

This clonotype has only a few counts. The chain links TRBV7-9 to TRBJ2-4; D unclear. The CDR3 is 15 residues long. In germline, CDR1 is SEHNR, CDR2 FQNEAQ (reference sequence). Deletions cut 6 bases from V and 5 bases from J, with 17 bases between. CDR3 nucleotide sequence: TGTGCCAGCAGTTACGGACCGGATGGGGAAAACATTCAGTACTTC. Encoded protein: CASSYGPDGENIQYF.

In its sample, this clonotype was seen a few times. At one of its ends the junction is not consistent with the germline gene, which may arise from a read error. This chain connects TRBV29-1 to TRBJ2-1; D perhaps matches TRBD1 (5 bases). In germline, CDR1 is SQVTM, CDR2 ANQGSEA. The CDR3 is made up of 13 amino acids. CDR3 sequence reads: CSVKDRAYNEQFF. CDR3 sequence (DNA): TGCAGCGTTAAAGACAGAGCCTACAATGAGCAGTTCTTC.

In its sample, this clonotype was seen a few times. This chain uses TRBV28 with TRBJ2-3; unclear D gene. Looked up from germline, CDR1 is MDHEN and CDR2 is SYDVKM. Between the trimmed V and J ends, which lost 8 bases and 4 bases, there was a span of 10 bases. This CDR3 comprises 12 residues. The CDR3 DNA is TGTGCCAGCCACCGCGGTGCAGATACGCAGTATTTT. Encoded protein: CASHRGADTQYF.

This clonotype was picked up a small number of times. The chain has TRBV7-3 and TRBJ2-3, with D unclear. Per germline, CDR1 SGHTA and CDR2 FQGTGA. V lost 5 bases and J lost 4, with 10 bases in between. The CDR3 consists of 13 residues. The CDR3 loop reads CASSLRPADTQYF. The CDR3, as DNA: TGTGCCAGCAGCCTCCGACCAGCAGATACGCAGTATTTT.

This clonotype was seen only a few times. V gene TRBV7-3 combines with J gene TRBJ2-3, with D hard to call. The CDR3 has 15 residues. CDR1 and CDR2 from the germline V gene are SGHTA and FQGTGA. Deletions cut 1 base from V and 2 bases from J, with 10 bases between. CDR3: CASSLNPGPTDTQYF. The CDR3 DNA follows: TGTGCCAGCAGCTTAAATCCAGGACCCACAGATACGCAGTATTTT.

In this sample, this clonotype turned up a few times. The chain recombines TRBV28 with TRBJ1-5, with D perhaps matching TRBD1 (6 bases). Germline CDR1 MDHEN, CDR2 SYDVKM. There are 16 residues in the CDR3. Trimming stripped 11 bases from V and 0 bases from J, with 20 bases between. The CDR3 region has the DNA TGTGCCTCTACAGGGAGGGGAGGCTTTAGCAATCAGCCCCAGCATTTT. Translated: CASTGRGGFSNQPQHF.

This clonotype was picked up a small number of times. The genes are TRBV4-3 and TRBJ2-7; the match to TRBD1 covers 9 bases. The germline CDR1 and CDR2 sequences are LGHNA and YSLEER. The CDR3 runs to 15 residues. J lost 6 bases, V lost 4 bases, and 10 bases had no gene match. The CDR3, as DNA: TGCGCCAGCAGCCCCTCCCGGACAGGGGTTGCCGAGCAGTACTTC. It is translated as CASSPSRTGVAEQYF.

The chain has TRBV14 and TRBJ1-2; D possibly corresponds to TRBD1 (6 bases). V was shortened by 0 bases and J by 3 bases, with 11 bases between the two germline ends. The germline gives CDR1 SGHDN, CDR2 FVKESK. CDR3 length: 15 amino acids. The CDR3 region has the DNA TGTGCCAGCAGCCAAGATCCCAGGGGATACTATGGCTACACCTTC. It is translated as CASSQDPRGYYGYTF.

V is TRBV3-1 and J is TRBJ1-5; 7 bases line up with TRBD1. The V segment lost 4 bases and the J segment 3 bases; nucleotides outside the gene matches: 6. CDR1 and CDR2 (germline): LGHDT, YNNKEL (reference sequence). This CDR3 has 15 residues. The CDR3 DNA reads TGTGCCAGCAGCCCGGACAGGAGCTCCAATCAGCCCCAGCATTTT. As protein: CASSPDRSSNQPQHF.

This chain links TRBV6-2 or TRBV6-3 with TRBJ1-5; D uncertain. The CDR3 covers 14 residues. CDR1 and CDR2 from the germline V gene are MNHEY and SVGEGT. V lost 2 bases to trimming and J lost 0 bases, with 5 bases between them. The CDR3 DNA follows: TGTGCCAGCAGTTACATCTATAGCAATCAGCCCCAGCATTTT. It encodes CASSYIYSNQPQHF.

This clonotype has just a few counts. The V call is TRBV20-1, the J call TRBJ2-5, with 7 nucleotides matching TRBD1. The CDR3 sequence is 15 residues long. V lost 3 bases to trimming and J lost 5 bases; unmatched junction nucleotides: 12. The germline CDR1 and CDR2 sequences are DFQATT and SNEGSKA (reference sequence). CDR3 sequence (DNA): TGCAGTGCTAGGTCGTATGTAGGGGGCCTGGAGACCCAGTACTTC. This translates into CSARSYVGGLETQYF.

A few counts support this clonotype. J is TRBJ2-1 and V is TRBV7-6; perhaps TRBD1 as D (6 bases). The CDR3 runs 12 residues. Germline V CDR1 and CDR2: SGHVS, FNYEAQ. The V gene lost 4 bases and the J gene lost 6 bases, with 7 bases spanning the gap. The CDR3 is CASSSGVNEQFF. Written as DNA, the CDR3 is TGTGCCAGCAGCTCAGGGGTCAATGAGCAGTTCTTC.

The chain recombines TRBV2 with TRBJ2-1, with D perhaps TRBD1 or TRBD2 (5 bases each). Trimming removed 3 bases at V and 2 bases at J, with 11 bases between. Per the germline V gene, CDR1 is SNHLY and CDR2 is FYNNEI. CDR3 length equals 15 residues. This CDR3 is CASSEWDRTYNEQFF. CDR3 sequence (DNA): TGTGCCAGCAGTGAGTGGGACCGAACCTACAATGAGCAGTTCTTC. The complete variable domain, with remaining parts taken from reference TRBV2 and TRBJ2-1, reads EPEVTQTPSHQVTQMGQEVILRCVPISNHLYFYWYRQILGQKVEFLVSFYNNEISEKSEIFDDQFSVERPDGSNFTLKIRSTKLEDSAMYFCASSEWDRTYNEQFFGPGTRLTVL.

V is TRBV6-2 or TRBV6-3 and J is TRBJ1-5, with no clear D. Germline V gene lookup returns CDR1 MNHEY and CDR2 SVGEGT. The CDR3 covers 15 residues. V lost 2 bases to trimming and J lost 5 bases, with 13 bases between them. CDR3 protein: CASSYGIEFHQPQHF. The CDR3 region has the DNA TGTGCCAGCAGTTACGGAATCGAGTTCCATCAGCCCCAGCATTTT.

The chain combines TRBV4-3 with TRBJ2-3; 11 bases are shared with TRBD2. Germline V gene lookup returns CDR1 LGHNA and CDR2 YSLEER. This CDR3 has 19 amino acids. V shed 4 bases and J 3 bases; nucleotides not matched to a gene: 15. CDR3 loop: CASSPRVAGGIRGTDTQYF. Here the CDR3 DNA reads TGCGCCAGCAGCCCCCGGGTAGCGGGGGGGATTCGGGGGACAGATACGCAGTATTTT.

In its sample, this clonotype was seen once. The chain carries TRBV10-3 and TRBJ2-2; no definite D call. Trimming stripped 3 bases from V and 3 bases from J, with 17 bases between. Per the germline V gene, CDR1 is ENHRY and CDR2 is SYGVKD. There are 17 residues in the CDR3. This chain's CDR3 is CAISDGQSNLYTGELFF. DNA for the CDR3: TGTGCCATCAGTGATGGGCAGTCAAACCTTTACACCGGGGAGCTGTTTTTT.

This clonotype was detected only a few times. The V gene is TRBV11-2, the J gene TRBJ2-3; perhaps TRBD2 as D (5 bases). The V end was cut by 1 base, the J end by 0 bases, with 11 bases between. CDR3 length: 16 amino acids. From germline, CDR1 is SGHAT and CDR2 FQNNGV. DNA for the CDR3: TGTGCCAGCAGCTTAGGGAGCGGAGTGAGCACAGATACGCAGTATTTT. This gives the protein CASSLGSGVSTDTQYF.

The chain is built from TRBV7-2 and TRBJ2-1, with unresolved D. V was clipped by 3 bases and J by 7 bases, with 19 bases between them. Per the germline V gene, CDR1 is SGHTA and CDR2 is FQGNSA. The CDR3 has 16 amino acids. In DNA, the CDR3 is TGTGCCAGCAGCTTGAGCCCCAACGCCACCTTAAATGAGCAGTTCTTC. The encoded protein is CASSLSPNATLNEQFF.

This clonotype was counted between two and nine times. The V gene is TRBV20-1, the J gene TRBJ2-1; 12 bases fit TRBD2. The CDR3 spans 15 residues. Germline V CDR1 and CDR2: DFQATT, SNEGSKA (reference sequence). V gave up 1 base and J gave up 9 bases; unmatched junction bases: 7. In nucleotides, the CDR3 is TGCAGTGCTAGAGGGTGGACTAGCGGGATAGGTGAGCAGTTCTTC. It translates to CSARGWTSGIGEQFF.

The CDR3 protein is CASSVGGAAGELFF. In DNA form, the CDR3 reads TGTGCCAGCAGCGTAGGGGGGGCCGCCGGGGAGCTGTTTTTT. This chain uses TRBV9 with TRBJ2-2, with D perhaps matching TRBD1 or TRBD2 (6 bases each). Trimming removed 0 bases from V and 6 bases from J, with 9 bases in between. The CDR3 is made up of 14 amino acids. Germline lookup yields CDR1 SGDLS and CDR2 YYNGEE. Combining the CDR3 with reference TRBV9 and TRBJ2-2 gives the whole variable domain DSGVTQTPKHLITATGQRVTLRCSPRSGDLSVYWYQQSLDQGLQFLIQYYNGEERAKGNILERFSAQQFPDLHSELNLSSLELGDSALYFCASSVGGAAGELFFGEGSRLTVL.

This clonotype was counted between two and nine times. V gene TRBV27 combines with J gene TRBJ2-1; D may be TRBD2 (5 bases). Trimming cost V 4 bases and J 13 bases, with 11 bases left between them. CDR3 length equals 11 residues. Germline V gene lookup returns CDR1 MNHEY and CDR2 SMNVEV (reference sequence). CDR3 sequence (DNA): TGTGCCAGCAGTTCCCTTGGAGGCCAGTTCTTC. Its translation is CASSSLGGQFF.

This clonotype was observed at least ten times. CDR3 in amino acids: CASNPGGSGELFF. Written as DNA, the CDR3 is TGTGCCAGTAACCCTGGCGGGAGCGGGGAGCTGTTTTTT. The V gene is TRBV19, the J gene TRBJ2-2; 7 nucleotides match TRBD2. The ends lost 7 bases at V and 7 bases at J; junction bases unmatched: 6. Germline lookup yields CDR1 LNHDA and CDR2 SQIVND (reference sequence). The CDR3 is 13 residues long.

The chain recombines TRBV20-1 with TRBJ2-7, with 8 bases fitting TRBD2. The CDR3 has 14 amino acids. The germline V gene encodes CDR1 DFQATT and CDR2 SNEGSKA (reference sequence). V lost 0 bases and J lost 3; bases outside the gene matches: 4. CDR3 residues: CSARDLTSGYEQYF. The CDR3, as DNA: TGCAGTGCTAGAGATCTCACTAGCGGCTACGAGCAGTACTTC.

This clonotype appeared a few times. The chain employs TRBV3-1 and TRBJ1-4; D is unresolved. The CDR3 spans 18 residues. The V gene's germline CDR1 is LGHDT and CDR2 YNNKEL (reference sequence). Trimming removed 1 base at V and 10 bases at J, with 25 bases between. The CDR3 reads CASSQGCGREVESGKLFF. The CDR3 DNA follows: TGTGCCAGCAGCCAAGGATGTGGGAGGGAGGTCGAGTCAGGAAAACTGTTTTTT.

There are a few counts of this clonotype. V and J are TRBV28 and TRBJ2-5, with D hard to call. The end of the DNA fits TRBJ2-7 better, so the J call may be wrong. The CDR3 sequence is 13 residues long. CDR1 is MDHEN and CDR2 is SYDVKM in the germline V gene. CDR3 region: CASSFGFTYEQYF. CDR3 coding DNA: TGTGCCAGCAGTTTCGGATTTACCTACGAGCAGTACTTC.

This clonotype showed up just a few times. The chain employs TRBV5-6 and TRBJ2-7; possibly TRBD1 or TRBD2 for D (5 bases each). CDR1 is SGHDT and CDR2 is YYEEEE in the germline V gene. The CDR3 is made up of 14 amino acids. V lost 3 bases and J 4 bases, leaving 14 bases between the germline ends. This CDR3 is CASSWGTMEYEQYF. The CDR3 bases are TGTGCCAGCAGCTGGGGGACGATGGAATACGAGCAGTACTTC.